These 14 T cell receptor beta chains came from one sample sequenced in a study of OX40 agonist ivuxolimab in advanced cancers. Clones were sequenced by immunoSEQ multiplex PCR, and TCRdb holds only the in-frame ones, with some missing. The sample records tens of thousands of clones, approximately 88% being singletons. The sample here was CD4+ or CD8+ T cells sorted from blood, taken in a trial of the OX40 agonist ivuxolimab. The receptors derive from an adult with an advanced solid tumor such as melanoma, head and neck, liver or kidney cancer.

The V and J genes are TRBV5-1 and TRBJ2-5; 8 positions agree with TRBD1. V gave up 2 bases and J gave up 5 bases; unmatched junction bases: 14. The V gene's germline CDR1 is SGHRS and CDR2 YFSETQ. CDR3 size: 17 residues. The CDR3 sequence is CASSFDPAGGSWETQYF. CDR3 nucleotides: TGCGCCAGCAGCTTCGACCCGGCAGGGGGCTCTTGGGAGACCCAGTACTTC.

The V and J genes are TRBV28 and TRBJ2-7; 7 bases map to TRBD1. With 6 bases clipped from V and 0 bases from J, the junction kept 11 bases outside the gene matches. CDR1 is MDHEN and CDR2 is SYDVKM in the germline V gene. The CDR3 is 16 amino acids. The CDR3 loop is CASSKSRDSLSYEQYF. In nucleotides, the CDR3 is TGTGCCAGCAGCAAAAGCCGGGACAGCCTCTCCTACGAGCAGTACTTC.

This clone was seen just once. The chain couples TRBV4-1 to TRBJ2-7; tentatively, D is TRBD1 or TRBD2 (5 bases each). Germline V gene lookup returns CDR1 MGHRA and CDR2 YSYEKL. The V end was cut by 5 bases, the J end by 1 base, with 12 bases between. The CDR3 spans 14 residues. This CDR3 reads CASSYRDGSYEQYF. Here the CDR3 DNA reads TGCGCCAGCAGCTACCGGGACGGATCCTACGAGCAGTACTTC.

The V and J genes are TRBV19 and TRBJ2-3, with 8 bases lining up with TRBD1. V was clipped by 4 bases and J by 6 bases; unmatched bases: 6. Germline V lookup: CDR1 LNHDA, CDR2 SQIVND (reference sequence). The CDR3 is made up of 14 amino acids. The CDR3 nucleotides read TGTGCCAGTAGTAAGGACAGGGTGGCGGATACGCAGTATTTT. It translates to CASSKDRVADTQYF.

The rearrangement links TRBV5-8 to TRBJ2-5; TRBD1 agrees at 9 bases. The CDR3 is made up of 15 amino acids. Germline trimming cut 2 bases from V and 4 bases from J; bases unmatched to any gene: 6. Germline V CDR1 and CDR2: SGHTS, YDEGEE. CDR3 loop: CASSFATGGGETQYF. The CDR3 DNA sequence: TGTGCCAGCAGCTTTGCGACAGGGGGTGGAGAGACCCAGTACTTC.

The rearrangement uses TRBV21-1 and TRBJ1-4; no check of the table's D call, TRBD1, against the DNA was made. TRBV21-1 has pseudogene status. This CDR3 region has 17 residues. CDR3: CASSNQGHRGRGEKLFF. CDR3 nucleotides: TGTGCCAGCAGCAACCAGGGCCACAGGGGGCGAGGTGAAAAACTGTTTTTT.

The J gene is TRBJ2-1, the V gene TRBV4-1; 13 nucleotides line up with TRBD2. Germline CDR1 and CDR2: MGHRA and YSYEKL. J was trimmed by 8 bases and V by 0 bases; bases with no gene match: 10. The CDR3 consists of 18 residues. CDR3 sequence: CASSQEGLGTSGIDEQFF. DNA for the CDR3: TGCGCCAGCAGCCAAGAGGGATTGGGGACTAGCGGGATCGATGAGCAGTTCTTC.

The chain joins TRBV11-1 to TRBJ2-7, with 10 bases matching TRBD2. The V gene end was trimmed by 1 base and the J gene end by 4 bases; junction bases not matched to a gene: 4. In germline, CDR1 is SGHAT, CDR2 FQDESV (reference sequence). This CDR3 comprises 15 residues. CDR3 sequence (DNA): TGTGCCAGCAGCTTAGGGTCTAGCGGGAGTTACGAGCAGTACTTC. It specifies CASSLGSSGSYEQYF.

V and J are TRBV5-5 and TRBJ2-7, with D possibly being TRBD1 or TRBD2 (5 bases each). The CDR3 loop spans 15 amino acids. Trimming removed 3 bases at V and 2 bases at J, with 15 bases between. Per germline, CDR1 SGHKS and CDR2 YYEKEE (reference sequence). The chain's CDR3 is CASSWGTVPTYEQYF. The CDR3 bases are TGTGCCAGCAGCTGGGGGACGGTTCCAACCTACGAGCAGTACTTC.

The CDR3 coding sequence is TGTGCCAGCAGCTTAACAGGGAATCAGCCCCAGCATTTT. This sequence encodes CASSLTGNQPQHF. The chain is built from TRBV7-6 and TRBJ1-5; possible D gene TRBD1, 6 bases. This CDR3 is 13 amino acids long. The germline V and J ends were trimmed by 2 bases and 4 bases, with 6 bases remaining between them. Germline CDR1 is SGHVS and CDR2 is FNYEAQ.

The chain joins TRBV27 to TRBJ2-3, with D unclear. The CDR3 consists of 14 residues. Trimming removed 3 bases from V and 0 bases from J, with 7 bases in between. Germline-derived CDR1 and CDR2 are MNHEY and SMNVEV (reference sequence). The CDR3 here is CASSFSRSTDTQYF. The CDR3, as DNA: TGTGCCAGCAGTTTTAGTAGAAGCACAGATACGCAGTATTTT.

The table lists this clone with a few counts. The rearrangement uses TRBV7-2 and TRBJ2-1; no clear D gene. The germline V and J ends were trimmed by 1 base and 8 bases, with 18 bases remaining between them. The CDR3 is 16 residues long. CDR1 is SGHTA, CDR2 FQGNSA, per germline. CDR3: CASSLVASVGSDEQFF. The CDR3 DNA reads TGTGCCAGCAGCTTAGTAGCTTCCGTGGGTAGTGATGAGCAGTTCTTC.

A word on this clone: The sample has other DNA sequences that encode this CDR3 too. CDR3 in amino acids: CAWSGQGYEQYF. The CDR3 nucleotides read TGTGCCTGGAGTGGACAGGGCTACGAGCAGTACTTC. V and J are TRBV30 and TRBJ2-7; 7 positions agree with TRBD1. The CDR3 totals 12 residues. J was trimmed by 3 bases and V by 1 base; bases with no gene match: 0. CDR1 and CDR2 from the germline V gene are GTSNPN and SVGIG (reference sequence).

V and J are TRBV7-9 and TRBJ2-7; 9 nucleotides agree with TRBD1. The CDR3 covers 14 residues. Looked up from germline, CDR1 is SEHNR and CDR2 is FQNEAQ (reference sequence). The V segment lost 5 bases and the J segment 5 bases; nucleotides outside the gene matches: 7. CDR3 in amino acids: CASSPGQGFDEQYF. In DNA, the CDR3 is TGTGCCAGCAGCCCCGGACAGGGGTTCGACGAGCAGTACTTC.